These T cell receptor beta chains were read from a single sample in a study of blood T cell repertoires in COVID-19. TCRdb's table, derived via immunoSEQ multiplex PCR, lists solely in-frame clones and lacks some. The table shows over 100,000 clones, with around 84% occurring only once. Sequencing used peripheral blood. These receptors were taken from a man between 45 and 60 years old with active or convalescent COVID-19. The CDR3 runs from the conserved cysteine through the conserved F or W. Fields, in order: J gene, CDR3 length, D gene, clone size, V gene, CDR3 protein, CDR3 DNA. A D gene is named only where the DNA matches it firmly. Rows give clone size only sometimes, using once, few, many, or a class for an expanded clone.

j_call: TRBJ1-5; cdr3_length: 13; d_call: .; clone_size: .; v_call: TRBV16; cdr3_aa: CASSQGGDQPQHF; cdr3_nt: TGTGCCAGCAGCCAAGGGGGGGATCAGCCCCAGCATTTT
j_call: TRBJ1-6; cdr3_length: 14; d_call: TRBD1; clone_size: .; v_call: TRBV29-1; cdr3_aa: CSVGATGGKSPLHF; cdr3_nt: TGCAGCGTGGGAGCTACAGGGGGCAAGTCACCCCTCCACTTT
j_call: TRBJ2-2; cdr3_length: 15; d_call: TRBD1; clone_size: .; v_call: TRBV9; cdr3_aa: CASSAGQGEAGELFF; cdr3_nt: TGTGCCAGCAGCGCCGGACAGGGAGAGGCCGGGGAGCTGTTTTTT
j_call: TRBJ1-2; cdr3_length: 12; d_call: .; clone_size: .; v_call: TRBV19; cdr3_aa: CATSEHFYGYTF; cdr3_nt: TGTGCCACAAGCGAGCATTTCTATGGCTACACCTTC
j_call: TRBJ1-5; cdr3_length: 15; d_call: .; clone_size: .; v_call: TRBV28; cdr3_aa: CASSSSSGGNQPQHF; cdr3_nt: TGTGCCAGCAGTTCCAGCAGCGGGGGAAATCAGCCCCAGCATTTT
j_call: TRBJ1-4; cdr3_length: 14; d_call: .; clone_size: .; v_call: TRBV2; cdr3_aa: CASSDRTSNEKLFF; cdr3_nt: TGTGCCAGCAGCGACAGGACCTCTAATGAAAAACTGTTTTTT
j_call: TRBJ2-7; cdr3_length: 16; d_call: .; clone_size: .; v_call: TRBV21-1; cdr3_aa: CASSTYGQRSSYEQYF; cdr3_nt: TGTGCCAGCAGCACCTACGGACAGCGGAGCTCCTACGAGCAGTACTTC
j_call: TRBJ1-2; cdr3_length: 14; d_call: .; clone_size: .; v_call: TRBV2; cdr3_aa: CASSEGTYQGGYTF; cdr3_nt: TGTGCCAGCAGTGAAGGGACTTATCAGGGGGGCTACACCTTC
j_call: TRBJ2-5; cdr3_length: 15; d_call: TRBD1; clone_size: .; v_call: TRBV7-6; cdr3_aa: CASSPQQGSKETQYF; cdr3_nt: TGTGCCAGCAGCCCACAACAGGGGTCTAAAGAGACCCAGTACTTC
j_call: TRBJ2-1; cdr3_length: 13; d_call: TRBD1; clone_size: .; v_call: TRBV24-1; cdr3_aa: CATSTQGAVEQFF; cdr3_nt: TGTGCCACCAGTACACAGGGGGCAGTTGAGCAGTTCTTC
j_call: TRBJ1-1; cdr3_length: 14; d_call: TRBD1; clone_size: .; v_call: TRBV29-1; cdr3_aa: CSVEGGTGGTEAFF; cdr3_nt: TGCAGCGTTGAAGGTGGAACAGGGGGGACTGAAGCTTTCTTT
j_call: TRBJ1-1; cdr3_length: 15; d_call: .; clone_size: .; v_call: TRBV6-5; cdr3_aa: CASSRTDRHNTEAFF; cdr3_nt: TGTGCCAGCAGTCGGACGGACAGACATAACACTGAAGCTTTCTTT
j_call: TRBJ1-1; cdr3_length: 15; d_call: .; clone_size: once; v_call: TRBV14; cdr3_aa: CASSQGQVTNTEAFF; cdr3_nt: TGTGCCAGCAGCCAAGGACAGGTGACGAACACTGAAGCTTTCTTT